This TCR beta chain was recovered during a study of T cells in Graves' hyperthyroidism and ophthalmopathy. In patients aged 18 to 65, hyperthyroidism was newly diagnosed, with duration under 2 months. Uncontrolled infection, other autoimmune disease, pregnancy and lactation each barred patients from inclusion. The study based diagnoses on clinical symptoms, serum thyroxine and TRAb, thyroid ultrasound and orbital computed tomography. This clonotype was picked up many times. Trimming cost V 5 bases and J 2 bases; bases outside gene matches: 7. Germline CDR1 and CDR2: SNHLY and FYNNEI. The CDR3 contains 15 residues. RNA transcripts served as the template for amplifying TCR beta CDR3 regions. The TCR CDR3 was amplified in a first-round RT-PCR using the HTBI primer set. TCRdb re-called the multiplex PCR reads through MiXCR, storing one row per CDR3 protein. The sample holds 300,000 to 450,000 distinct CDR3 sequences, 17% seen once.

Specimen: blood. The TCR was taken from a woman in her twenties or thirties with Graves' hyperthyroidism that later progressed to Graves' ophthalmopathy. This chain joins TRBV2 and TRBJ2-5; 8 nucleotides align to TRBD1. The CDR3 bases are TGTGCCAGCAGTAAGCAGGGACAGGTACAAGAGACCCAGTACTTC. Amino acids: CASSKQGQVQETQYF.